This T cell receptor beta chain was observed in a study of T cell responses to AZD1222 COVID-19 vaccine. Study-wide points: Possibly, clonal diversity was underestimated; donors were largely white British and included more females. Sampled repertoires all dated from after the peak T cell response. Spike-wide coverage was observed for vaccine-associated CD4 TCRs, with dominant responses at 160-218 and 743-854.

This CDR3 spans 12 amino acids. V was pared by 9 bases and J by 8 bases, with 17 bases between. The V gene's germline CDR1 is SGHKS and CDR2 YYEKEE (reference sequence). As for this clone: The antigen is not known.

Profiled with immunoSEQ multiplex PCR; TCRdb holds only in-frame clones, not every one. This table has around 130,000 clones, 91% appearing once. The receptor was derived from an adult in good health. The chain uses TRBV5-5 and TRBJ1-1, with D unclear. The sequenced sample was peripheral blood, obtained on day 0 of AZD1222 vaccination. CDR3 in amino acids: CATTDRTGEAFF. CDR3 in DNA: TGTGCCACTACCGACCGAACGGGGGAAGCTTTCTTT.